One sample yielded the 22 T cell receptor beta chains listed below, sequenced in a study of T cell responses to AZD1222 COVID-19 vaccine. The assay was immunoSEQ multiplex PCR, and TCRdb's table has in-frame clones only and misses some. Of fewer than 200,000 clones in the sample, roughly nine tenths were seen once. This sample comprised peripheral blood, obtained 28 days after the second AZD1222 dose. The receptors here all came from an adult who received the AZD1222 COVID-19 vaccine.

The chain recombines TRBV4-1 with TRBJ2-3; maybe TRBD1 (6 bases). The CDR3 is made up of 21 amino acids. Between the trimmed V and J ends, which lost 0 bases and 3 bases, there was a span of 28 bases. Germline V gene data show CDR1 as MGHRA and CDR2 as YSYEKL. CDR3 sequence: CASSQEQGLGNLHLGTDTQYF. The CDR3 DNA is TGCGCCAGCAGCCAAGAGCAGGGGCTGGGCAACCTGCACTTGGGGACAGATACGCAGTATTTT.

The CDR3 is CASSSGGLETQYF. In DNA, the CDR3 is TGTGCCAGCAGCAGCGGGGGCCTGGAGACCCAGTACTTC. The rearrangement joins TRBV27 to TRBJ2-5; 8 bases line up with TRBD2. The J segment lost 5 bases and the V segment lost 6 bases, leaving 5 bases of the junction unmatched. The germline V gene has CDR1 MNHEY and CDR2 SMNVEV (reference sequence). The CDR3 sequence is 13 residues long.

The chain links TRBV10-3 to TRBJ1-2, with D unresolved. In germline, CDR1 is ENHRY, CDR2 SYGVKD. CDR3 size: 16 residues. V lost 0 bases and J lost 0, with 11 bases in between. DNA for the CDR3: TGTGCCATCAGTGAGTCCGCAAAGCCAGCTAACTATGGCTACACCTTC. Protein: CAISESAKPANYGYTF.

J is TRBJ1-1 and V is TRBV23-1; 8 bases map to TRBD1. TRBV23-1 is an ORF, with its function uncertain. J lost 4 bases, V lost 0 bases, and 7 bases had no gene match. This CDR3 has 16 amino acids. CDR3 sequence: CASSQSGTGPGTEAFF. DNA of the CDR3: TGCGCCAGCAGTCAATCAGGGACAGGTCCGGGCACTGAAGCTTTCTTT.

A single count supports this clone. V usage is TRBV30 and J usage is TRBJ1-2; D possibly corresponds to TRBD1 (5 bases). The ends were cut back, 3 bases at V and 6 bases at J, with 11 bases in the middle. Germline V gene lookup returns CDR1 GTSNPN and CDR2 SVGIG (reference sequence). The CDR3 is 12 residues long. Here the CDR3 reads CAWRTGPHGYTF. As DNA, the CDR3 is TGTGCCTGGAGGACGGGACCCCATGGCTACACCTTC. The full variable domain, completed using reference TRBV30 and TRBJ1-2, is SQTIHQWPATLVQPVGSPLSLECTVEGTSNPNLYWYRQAAGRGLQLLFYSVGIGQISSEVPQNLSASRPQDRQFILSSKKLLLSDSGFYLCAWRTGPHGYTFGSGTRLTVV.

This chain joins TRBV24-1 and TRBJ2-2; D gene unclear. The CDR3 contains 14 residues. V lost 3 bases and J lost 0, with 4 bases in between. CDR1 is KGHDR and CDR2 is SFDVKD in the germline V gene. Written as DNA, the CDR3 is TGTGCCACCAGTGATCCAGCGAACACCGGGGAGCTGTTTTTT. It codes for CATSDPANTGELFF.

CDR3 residues: CASSFSTGPLPPNEQYF. The DNA of the CDR3 is TGTGCCAGCAGCTTTAGTACCGGTCCTCTGCCCCCTAACGAGCAGTACTTC. The chain uses TRBV7-4 and TRBJ2-7, with no clear D. CDR3 length: 17 residues. CDR1 is SGHVT, CDR2 SQSDAQ, per germline. The germline V and J ends were trimmed by 3 bases and 5 bases, with 23 bases remaining between them. Complete variable domain (other parts from reference TRBV7-4 and TRBJ2-7): GAGVSQSPRYKVAKRGRDVALRCDSISGHVTLYWYRQTLGQGSEVLTYSQSDAQRDKSGRPSGRFSAERPERSVSTLKIQRTEQGDSAVYLCASSFSTGPLPPNEQYFGPGTRLTVT.

In the case of this clone: One junction end does not reproduce the germline sequence, and a read error may be involved. V and J are TRBV19 and TRBJ1-5; a possible D gene is TRBD1 (6 bases). This CDR3 region has 16 residues. Germline-derived CDR1 and CDR2 are LNHDA and SQIVND (reference sequence). CDR3 protein: CASRRVGAYSNQPQHF. The CDR3 DNA sequence: TGTGCGAGTAGGAGGGTGGGGGCGTATAGCAATCAGCCCCAGCATTTT.

The chain joins TRBV6-5 to TRBJ2-2, with TRBD2 as a possible D gene (6 bases). Per germline, CDR1 MNHEY and CDR2 SVGAGI. This CDR3 region has 14 residues. V gave up 7 bases and J gave up 6 bases, with 15 bases separating them. The CDR3 loop is CASKVGGIAGELFF. CDR3 sequence (DNA): TGTGCCAGCAAGGTCGGGGGTATTGCCGGGGAGCTGTTTTTT.

The chain couples TRBV5-1 to TRBJ1-2; 8 bases are a match to TRBD1. The CDR3 sequence is 18 residues long. Germline V lookup: CDR1 SGHRS, CDR2 YFSETQ. V was pared by 0 bases and J by 4 bases, with 14 bases of the junction left unmatched. CDR3 residues: CASSLAVQGEGGAYGYTF. CDR3 in DNA: TGCGCCAGCAGCTTGGCCGTACAGGGGGAAGGTGGTGCCTATGGCTACACCTTC.

V gene TRBV5-4 combines with J gene TRBJ2-7; perhaps D is TRBD1 or TRBD2 (6 bases each). The CDR3 has 14 residues. V lost 0 bases, J lost 6 bases, and 13 bases lay in between. Germline V gene data show CDR1 as SGHNT and CDR2 as YYREEE (reference sequence). CDR3 residues: CASSLGPGASEQYF. For the CDR3, the DNA is TGTGCCAGCAGCTTGGGCCCGGGGGCTAGCGAGCAGTACTTC.

The rearrangement uses TRBV6-1 and TRBJ1-6; D unresolved. CDR3 length equals 15 residues. Trimming took 3 bases from V and 7 from J, leaving 13 bases between them. The germline gives CDR1 MNHNS, CDR2 SASEGT. The CDR3 is CASSEEAGPNSPLHF. CDR3 sequence (DNA): TGTGCCAGCAGTGAGGAGGCCGGGCCCAATTCACCCCTCCACTTT.

This clone appeared once. The chain couples TRBV6-1 to TRBJ1-5; D unclear. This CDR3 has 17 residues. CDR1 and CDR2 from the germline V gene are MNHNS and SASEGT. Trimming pared 4 bases from V and 0 bases from J, leaving 16 bases between. CDR3 amino acids: CASSVTHVGDSNQPQHF. CDR3 DNA: TGTGCCAGCAGTGTCACACACGTCGGGGATAGCAATCAGCCCCAGCATTTT.

V is TRBV6-4 and J is TRBJ2-1, with D perhaps assigned TRBD1 or TRBD2 (5 bases each). CDR3 length equals 13 residues. Trimming stripped 3 bases from V and 6 bases from J, with 9 bases between. Per germline, CDR1 MRHNA and CDR2 SNTAGT. The CDR3 reads CASSEFGGNEQFF. CDR3 bases: TGTGCCAGCAGTGAGTTTGGGGGCAATGAGCAGTTCTTC.

This chain joins TRBV11-2 and TRBJ2-2; 7 bases line up with TRBD2. From germline, CDR1 is SGHAT and CDR2 FQNNGV. Trimming cost V 4 bases and J 3 bases; bases outside gene matches: 5. This CDR3 is built from 15 residues. The CDR3 DNA follows: TGTGCCAGCAGCTCGCCTGGGGGGGACACCGGGGAGCTGTTTTTT. Translation gives CASSSPGGDTGELFF.

The chain couples TRBV7-2 to TRBJ1-2; 9 positions agree with TRBD1. Germline V CDR1 and CDR2: SGHTA, FQGNSA. The CDR3 totals 14 residues. V was pared by 5 bases and J by 4 bases, with 5 bases of the junction left unmatched. CDR3 residues: CASSPRQGVYGYTF. CDR3 nucleotides: TGTGCCAGCAGCCCAAGACAGGGGGTCTATGGCTACACCTTC.

V usage is TRBV7-8 and J usage is TRBJ2-7, with D perhaps matching TRBD1 or TRBD2 (5 bases each). The CDR3 is 13 residues long. The germline V gene encodes CDR1 SGHVS and CDR2 FQNEAQ. V gave up 5 bases and J gave up 1 base, with 9 bases separating them. The CDR3 loop is CASSRGRSYEQYF. Here the CDR3 DNA reads TGTGCCAGCAGCCGGGGACGGTCCTACGAGCAGTACTTC.

V is TRBV10-3 and J is TRBJ1-4, with D perhaps matching TRBD1 (5 bases). CDR3 length: 13 residues. Trimming shortened V by 5 bases and J by 7 bases, and 11 bases separated the two germline ends. Looked up from germline, CDR1 is ENHRY and CDR2 is SYGVKD. The CDR3 loop is CAISSGTGEKLFF. The CDR3 bases are TGTGCCATCAGTTCCGGGACGGGTGAAAAACTGTTTTTT.

The chain carries TRBV6-2 or TRBV6-3 and TRBJ2-3, with D unresolved. The CDR3 length is 13 residues. Trimming pared 0 bases from V and 4 bases from J, leaving 5 bases between. CDR1 is MNHEY and CDR2 is SVGEGT in the germline V gene. CDR3 loop: CASSYSMSDTQYF. In DNA form, the CDR3 reads TGTGCCAGCAGTTACTCGATGTCAGATACGCAGTATTTT.

V gene TRBV9 combines with J gene TRBJ2-6, with TRBD2 matching 11 bases. From germline, CDR1 is SGDLS and CDR2 YYNGEE. The CDR3 runs to 24 residues. V shed 3 bases, J shed 0 bases, and the junction held 23 bases outside the gene matches. CDR3 in DNA: TGTGCCAGCAGCGCTAGGGTTAGCGGGGGGGAAAATCTAACGTCCCCCTCTGGGGCCAACGTCCTGACTTTC. Translated: CASSARVSGGENLTSPSGANVLTF.

This sequence joins TRBV19 and TRBJ2-7; no firm D call. V lost 4 bases and J 1 base, leaving 8 bases between the germline ends. CDR3 size: 13 residues. Germline V gene lookup returns CDR1 LNHDA and CDR2 SQIVND (reference sequence). Here the CDR3 reads CASSTVSSYEQYF. The CDR3 nucleotides read TGTGCCAGTAGTACCGTAAGTTCCTACGAGCAGTACTTC.

The chain combines TRBV4-3 with TRBJ1-1; D possibly corresponds to TRBD1 (5 bases). This CDR3 contains 16 residues. V lost 1 base and J lost 1, with 13 bases in between. Per the germline V gene, CDR1 is LGHNA and CDR2 is YSLEER. CDR3 residues: CASSQGGGVKNTEAFF. DNA of the CDR3: TGCGCCAGCAGCCAAGGCGGGGGGGTAAAGAACACTGAAGCTTTCTTT.